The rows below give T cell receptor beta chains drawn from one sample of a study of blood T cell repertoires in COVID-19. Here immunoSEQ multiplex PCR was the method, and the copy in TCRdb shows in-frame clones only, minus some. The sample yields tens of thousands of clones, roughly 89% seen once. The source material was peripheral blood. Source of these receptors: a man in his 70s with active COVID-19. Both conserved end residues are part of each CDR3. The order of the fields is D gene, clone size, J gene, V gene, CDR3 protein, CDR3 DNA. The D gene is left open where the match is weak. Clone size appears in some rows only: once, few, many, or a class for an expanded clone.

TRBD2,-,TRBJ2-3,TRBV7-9,CASSYPGLAGTDTQYF,TGTGCCAGCAGTTATCCGGGACTAGCGGGCACAGATACGCAGTATTTT
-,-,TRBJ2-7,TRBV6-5,CASSRLTGTSGEQYF,TGTGCCAGCAGTAGGTTGACAGGGACTTCGGGGGAGCAGTACTTC
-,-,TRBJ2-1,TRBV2,CASSGAEGNEQFF,TGTGCCAGCAGTGGAGCGGAGGGCAATGAGCAGTTCTTC
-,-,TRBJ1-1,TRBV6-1,CASSEDSINTEAFF,TGTGCCAGCAGTGAGGACAGCATTAACACTGAAGCTTTCTTT
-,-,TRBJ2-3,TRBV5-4,CASSLSSAWADTQYF,TGTGCCAGCAGCTTATCTAGCGCCTGGGCAGATACGCAGTATTTT
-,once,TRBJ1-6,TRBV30,CAWSVLWGVEDNSPLHF,TGTGCCTGGAGTGTACTTTGGGGAGTGGAGGATAATTCACCCCTCCACTTT
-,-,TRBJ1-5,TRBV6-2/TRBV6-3,CASSYVGQGNQPQHF,TGTGCCAGCAGTTACGTGGGGCAGGGCAATCAGCCCCAGCATTTT
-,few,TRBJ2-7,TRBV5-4,CASSPGGVTYEQYF,TGTGCCAGCAGCCCGGGCGGGGTAACCTACGAGCAGTACTTC
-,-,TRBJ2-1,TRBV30,CASAVGGSSYNEQFF,TGTGCCTCGGCGGTCGGCGGCAGCTCCTACAATGAGCAGTTCTTC
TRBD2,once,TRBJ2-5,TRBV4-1,CASSQLTSEETQYF,TGCGCCAGCAGCCAATTGACTAGCGAAGAGACCCAGTACTTC
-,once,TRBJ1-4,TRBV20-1,CSASIQGREKLFF,TGCAGTGCTAGTATTCAGGGGCGGGAAAAACTGTTTTTT
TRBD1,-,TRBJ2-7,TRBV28,CAIRRDSSYEQYF,TGTGCCATACGACGGGACAGCTCCTACGAGCAGTACTTC
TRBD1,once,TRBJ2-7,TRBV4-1,CASSQEWGQGTYEQYF,TGCGCCAGCAGCCAAGAATGGGGACAGGGGACCTACGAGCAGTACTTC
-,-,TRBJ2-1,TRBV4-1,CASSQVEGYNEQFF,TGCGCCAGCAGCCAAGTGGAGGGGTACAATGAGCAGTTCTTC
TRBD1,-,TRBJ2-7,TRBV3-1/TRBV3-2,CASSPGQGASYEQYF,TGTGCCAGCAGCCCGGGACAGGGGGCGTCCTACGAGCAGTACTTC
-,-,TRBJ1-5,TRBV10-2,CASSEGPRPQHF,TGCGCCAGCAGTGAGGGCCCACGGCCCCAGCATTTT
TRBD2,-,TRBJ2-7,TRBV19,CASSPGTSGGARFHEQYF,TGTGCCAGTAGCCCCGGGACTAGCGGGGGGGCCCGGTTCCACGAGCAGTACTTC
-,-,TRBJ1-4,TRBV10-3,CATALQDSGNEKLFF,TGTGCCACCGCCCTACAGGACAGTGGTAATGAAAAACTGTTTTTT
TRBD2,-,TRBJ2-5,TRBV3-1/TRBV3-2,CASSGLAALQETQYF,TGTGCCAGCAGCGGGCTAGCGGCACTACAAGAGACCCAGTACTTC
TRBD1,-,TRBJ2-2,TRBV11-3,CASSGQGGTGELFF,TGTGCCAGCAGCGGACAGGGTGGGACCGGGGAGCTGTTTTTT
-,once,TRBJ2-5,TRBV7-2,CASSFQGLWQETQYF,TGTGCCAGCAGCTTTCAGGGGCTTTGGCAAGAGACCCAGTACTTC
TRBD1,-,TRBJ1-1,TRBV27,CASRFDRAGEAFF,TGTGCCAGCAGGTTTGACAGGGCTGGCGAAGCTTTCTTT
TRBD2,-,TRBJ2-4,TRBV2,CASSVVAGGLGAKNIQYF,TGTGCCAGCAGTGTAGTAGCGGGGGGGCTCGGAGCCAAAAACATTCAGTACTTC
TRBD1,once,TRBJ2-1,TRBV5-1,CASRPGQGSYNEQFF,TGCGCCAGCAGACCGGGACAGGGCTCCTACAATGAGCAGTTCTTC
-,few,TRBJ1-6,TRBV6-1,CASSEAGSAYNSPLHF,TGTGCCAGCAGTGAAGCCGGGAGTGCCTATAATTCACCCCTCCACTTT
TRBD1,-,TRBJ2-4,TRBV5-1,CASSPGGANIQYF,TGCGCCAGCTCTCCAGGGGGCGCAAACATTCAGTACTTC
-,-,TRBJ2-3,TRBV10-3,CAISEGQGGPTDTQYF,TGTGCCATCAGTGAGGGCCAGGGGGGTCCCACAGATACGCAGTATTTT
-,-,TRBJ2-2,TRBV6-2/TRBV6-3,CASSPGTSNTGELFF,TGTGCCAGCAGTCCCGGGACATCCAACACCGGGGAGCTGTTTTTT
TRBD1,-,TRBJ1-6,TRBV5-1,CASSFRDRNSPLHF,TGCGCCAGCAGCTTCCGGGACAGGAATTCACCCCTCCACTTT
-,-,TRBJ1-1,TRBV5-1,CASSAVGSGDTEAFF,TGCGCCAGCAGCGCCGTGGGTTCGGGGGACACTGAAGCTTTCTTT
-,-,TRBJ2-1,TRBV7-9,CASSLVTDFTEFF,TGTGCCAGCAGCTTAGTTACCGATTTCACGGAGTTCTTC
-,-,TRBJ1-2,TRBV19,CASSITGPANYGYTF,TGTGCCAGTAGTATAACTGGTCCTGCTAACTATGGCTACACCTTC
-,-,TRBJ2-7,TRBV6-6,CASSSQGNEQYF,TGTGCCAGCAGTTCACAGGGCAACGAGCAGTACTTC
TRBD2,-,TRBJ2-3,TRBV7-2,CASSLRLAADTQYF,TGTGCCAGCAGCTTACGACTAGCGGCAGATACGCAGTATTTT
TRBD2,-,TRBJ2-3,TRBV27,CASSARASGAYLADTQYF,TGTGCCAGCAGTGCCCGGGCTAGCGGGGCATACCTCGCAGATACGCAGTATTTT
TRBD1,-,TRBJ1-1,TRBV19,CAIRQGETEAFF,TGTGCCATACGACAGGGGGAAACTGAAGCTTTCTTT
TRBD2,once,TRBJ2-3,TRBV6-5,CASRQTSGVAYF,TGTGCCAGCAGACAGACTAGCGGGGTGGCGTATTTT
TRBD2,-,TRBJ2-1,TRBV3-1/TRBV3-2,CASSPPGRLAGGYNEQFF,TGTGCCAGCAGCCCTCCTGGGCGACTAGCGGGGGGTTACAATGAGCAGTTCTTC
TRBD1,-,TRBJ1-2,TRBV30,CAWRPDRAGFYGYTF,TGTGCCTGGAGACCTGACAGGGCAGGCTTCTATGGCTACACCTTC
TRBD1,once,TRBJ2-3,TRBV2,CASSFDRGTTDTQYF,TGTGCCAGCAGCTTCGACAGGGGGACCACAGATACGCAGTATTTT
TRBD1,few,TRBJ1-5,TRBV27,CASSSTYRGTSNQPQHF,TGTGCCAGCAGTTCGACTTACAGGGGAACTAGCAATCAGCCCCAGCATTTT
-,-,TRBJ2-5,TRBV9,CASSVMNTGETQYF,TGTGCCAGCAGCGTAATGAATACAGGGGAGACCCAGTACTTC
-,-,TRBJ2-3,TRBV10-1,CASSDTGYTDTQYF,TGCGCCAGCAGTGACACAGGGTACACAGATACGCAGTATTTT
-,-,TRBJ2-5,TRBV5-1,CASSFLGQIQETQYF,TGCGCCAGCAGCTTTTTAGGACAGATACAAGAGACCCAGTACTTC
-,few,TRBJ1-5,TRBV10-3,CAISEFENQPQHF,TGTGCCATCAGTGAGTTCGAGAATCAGCCCCAGCATTTT
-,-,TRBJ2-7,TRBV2,CASSPGQSNPYETYEQYF,TGTGCCAGCAGTCCCGGACAGTCAAACCCTTATGAAACCTACGAGCAGTACTTC
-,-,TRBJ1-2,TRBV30,CAWSVSVLYGSRGGYTF,TGTGCCTGGAGTGTATCGGTTTTATACGGGTCCAGGGGTGGCTACACCTTC
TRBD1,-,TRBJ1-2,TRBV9,CASSVRQGGGYTF,TGTGCCAGCAGCGTACGACAGGGTGGAGGCTACACCTTC
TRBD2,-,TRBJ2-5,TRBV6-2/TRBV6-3,CASSDPGTSGYQETQYF,TGTGCCAGCAGCGACCCCGGGACTAGCGGGTACCAAGAGACCCAGTACTTC
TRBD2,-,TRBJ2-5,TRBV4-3,CASSQRTSGGETQYF,TGCGCCAGCAGCCAACGGACTAGCGGGGGAGAGACCCAGTACTTC
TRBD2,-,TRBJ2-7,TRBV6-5,CASFRLGGGFYEQYF,TGTGCCAGCTTCAGGCTTGGGGGGGGATTCTACGAGCAGTACTTC
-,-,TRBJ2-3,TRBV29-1,CSVRFGDTDTQYF,TGCAGCGTTCGATTCGGGGACACAGATACGCAGTATTTT
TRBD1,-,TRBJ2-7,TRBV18,CASSPGQTTISEQYF,TGTGCCAGCTCACCGGGACAGACAACTATCTCCGAGCAGTACTTC
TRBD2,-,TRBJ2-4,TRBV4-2,CASSELAGSDIQYF,TGTGCCAGCAGCGAACTAGCGGGATCTGACATTCAGTACTTC
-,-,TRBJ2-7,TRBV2,CASKPSVNSYEQYF,TGTGCCAGCAAGCCAAGCGTGAACTCCTACGAGCAGTACTTC
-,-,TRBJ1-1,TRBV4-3,CASSQDLRPNTEAFF,TGCGCCAGCAGCCAAGATTTGAGGCCGAACACTGAAGCTTTCTTT
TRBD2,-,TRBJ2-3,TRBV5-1,CASSLENWRGGTDTQYF,TGCGCCAGCAGCTTGGAAAACTGGCGGGGGGGCACAGATACGCAGTATTTT